The sequence of this TCR beta chain was determined in a study of shared clonotypes between healthy human individuals. As for the study in general: Each donor's CD4 naive and CD4 memory cells filled three plates apiece, CD8 naive two, and CD8 memory one. Study-wide results and limits: Rarefaction curves obtained for sorted subsets showed sequencing incomplete despite large depth. Read depth was anticipated to influence clonotype sharing among donors.

The V end was cut by 4 bases, the J end by 6 bases, with 13 bases between. Germline V gives CDR1 MGHRA, CDR2 YSYEKL. The CDR3 runs 14 residues. This clone was recorded once. Its antigen is currently unknown. Only CD45RO-negative cells positively selected for CCR7 counted as naive CD8 cells, so terminally differentiated effector memory CD45RA+ cells were excluded. This was a deep-level run. The protocol was immunoSEQ multiplex PCR, while the TCRdb copy is restricted to in-frame clones and leaves out a portion. The table includes under 2,000,000 clones, about 95% detected once. The chain combines TRBV4-1 with TRBJ2-1; D is unclear. Sample: naive CD8+ T cells sorted from blood. This TCR was recovered from a man younger than 35 in good health. The CDR3 loop is CASSRTSLSNEQFF. DNA of the CDR3: TGCGCCAGCAGCCGGACCAGCCTGAGCAATGAGCAGTTCTTC.